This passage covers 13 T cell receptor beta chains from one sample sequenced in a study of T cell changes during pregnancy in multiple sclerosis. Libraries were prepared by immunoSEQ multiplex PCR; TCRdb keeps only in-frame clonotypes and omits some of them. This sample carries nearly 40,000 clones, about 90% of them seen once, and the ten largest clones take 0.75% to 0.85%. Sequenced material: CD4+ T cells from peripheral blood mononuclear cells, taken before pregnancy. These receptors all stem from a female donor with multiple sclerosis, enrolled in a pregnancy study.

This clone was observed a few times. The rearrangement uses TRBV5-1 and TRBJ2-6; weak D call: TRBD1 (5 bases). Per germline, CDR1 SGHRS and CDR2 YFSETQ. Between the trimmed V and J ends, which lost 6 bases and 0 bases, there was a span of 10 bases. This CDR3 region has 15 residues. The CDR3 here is CASTQTASGANVLTF. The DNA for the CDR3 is TGCGCCAGCACACAGACAGCCTCTGGGGCCAACGTCCTGACTTTC.

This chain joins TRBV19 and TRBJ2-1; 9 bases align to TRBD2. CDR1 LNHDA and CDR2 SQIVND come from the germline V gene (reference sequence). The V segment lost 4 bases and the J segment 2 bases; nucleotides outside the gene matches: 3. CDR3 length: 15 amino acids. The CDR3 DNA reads TGTGCCAGTAGTACACTAGCGGGCCCCTACAATGAGCAGTTCTTC. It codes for CASSTLAGPYNEQFF. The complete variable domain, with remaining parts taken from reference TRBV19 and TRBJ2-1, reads DGGITQSPKYLFRKEGQNVTLSCEQNLNHDAMYWYRQDPGQGLRLIYYSQIVNDFQKGDIAEGYSVSREKKESFPLTVTSAQKNPTAFYLCASSTLAGPYNEQFFGPGTRLTVL.

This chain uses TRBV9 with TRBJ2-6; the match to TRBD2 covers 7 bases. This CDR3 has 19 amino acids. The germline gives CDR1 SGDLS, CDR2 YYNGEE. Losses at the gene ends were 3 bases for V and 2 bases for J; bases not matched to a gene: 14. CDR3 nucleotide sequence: TGTGCCAGCAGCGCCAACCGGGCGGGGGAGCGTACTGGGGCCAACGTCCTGACTTTC. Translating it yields CASSANRAGERTGANVLTF.

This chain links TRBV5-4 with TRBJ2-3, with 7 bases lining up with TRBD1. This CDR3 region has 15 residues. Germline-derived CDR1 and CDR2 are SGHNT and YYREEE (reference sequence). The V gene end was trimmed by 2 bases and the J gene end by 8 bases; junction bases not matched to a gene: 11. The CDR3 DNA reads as TGTGCCAGCAGCTTCGACCTTCAGGGGGATGGTACGCAGTATTTT. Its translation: CASSFDLQGDGTQYF.

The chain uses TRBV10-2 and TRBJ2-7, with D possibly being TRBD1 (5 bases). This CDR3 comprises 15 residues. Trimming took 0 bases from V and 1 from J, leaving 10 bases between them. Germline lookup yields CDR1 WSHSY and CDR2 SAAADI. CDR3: CASSESRPGSYEQYF. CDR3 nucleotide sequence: TGCGCCAGCAGTGAGTCCCGGCCAGGGTCCTACGAGCAGTACTTC.

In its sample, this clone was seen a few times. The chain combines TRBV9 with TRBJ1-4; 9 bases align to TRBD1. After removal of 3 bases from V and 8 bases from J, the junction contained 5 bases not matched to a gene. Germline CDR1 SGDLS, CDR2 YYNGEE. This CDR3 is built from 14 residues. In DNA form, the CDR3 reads TGTGCCAGCAGCGCGGCCGGGACAGGGGAAAAACTGTTTTTT. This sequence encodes CASSAAGTGEKLFF.

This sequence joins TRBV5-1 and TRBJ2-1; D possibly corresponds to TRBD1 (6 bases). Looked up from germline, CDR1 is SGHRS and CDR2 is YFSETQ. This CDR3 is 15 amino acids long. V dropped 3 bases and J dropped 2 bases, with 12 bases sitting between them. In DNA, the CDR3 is TGCGCCAGCAGCTCGTCCGGGACAACCTACAATGAGCAGTTCTTC. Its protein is CASSSSGTTYNEQFF.

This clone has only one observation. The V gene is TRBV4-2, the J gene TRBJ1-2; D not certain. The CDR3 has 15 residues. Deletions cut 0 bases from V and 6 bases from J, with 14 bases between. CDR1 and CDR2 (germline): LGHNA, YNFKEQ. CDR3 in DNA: TGTGCCAGCAGCCAAGATCAACGGGGAGACAATGGCTACACCTTC. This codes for CASSQDQRGDNGYTF.

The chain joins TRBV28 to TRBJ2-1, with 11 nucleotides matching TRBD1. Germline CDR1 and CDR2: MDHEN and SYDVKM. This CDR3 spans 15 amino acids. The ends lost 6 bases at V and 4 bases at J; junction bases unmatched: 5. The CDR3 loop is CASRLRDRGYNEQFF. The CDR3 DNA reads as TGTGCCAGCAGGTTACGGGACAGGGGGTACAATGAGCAGTTCTTC. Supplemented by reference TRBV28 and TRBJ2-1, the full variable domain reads DVKVTQSSRYLVKRTGEKVFLECVQDMDHENMFWYRQDPGLGLRLIYFSYDVKMKEKGDIPEGYSVSREKKERFSLILESASTNQTSMYLCASRLRDRGYNEQFFGPGTRLTVL.

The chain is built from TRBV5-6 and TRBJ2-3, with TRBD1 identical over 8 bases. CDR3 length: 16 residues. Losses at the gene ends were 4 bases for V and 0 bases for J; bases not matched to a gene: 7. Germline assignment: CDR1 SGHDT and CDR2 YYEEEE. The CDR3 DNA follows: TGTGCCAGCAGCCCCTCCCGGGACAGGAGCACAGATACGCAGTATTTT. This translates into CASSPSRDRSTDTQYF. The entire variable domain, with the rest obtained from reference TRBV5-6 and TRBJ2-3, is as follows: DAGVTQSPTHLIKTRGQQVTLRCSPKSGHDTVSWYQQALGQGPQFIFQYYEEEERQRGNFPDRFSGHQFPNYSSELNVNALLLGDSALYLCASSPSRDRSTDTQYFGPGTRLTVL.

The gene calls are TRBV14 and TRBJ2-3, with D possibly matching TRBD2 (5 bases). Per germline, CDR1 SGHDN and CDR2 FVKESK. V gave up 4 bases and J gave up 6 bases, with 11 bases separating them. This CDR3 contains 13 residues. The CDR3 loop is CASSPRRMDTQYF. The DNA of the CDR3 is TGTGCCAGCAGCCCCCGGAGGATGGATACGCAGTATTTT.

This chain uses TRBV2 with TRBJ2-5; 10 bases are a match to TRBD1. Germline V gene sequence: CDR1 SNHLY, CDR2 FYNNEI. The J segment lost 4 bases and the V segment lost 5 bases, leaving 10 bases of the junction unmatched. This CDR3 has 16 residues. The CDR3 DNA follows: TGTGCCAGCAGTCCCAGACGGACAGGGGGTCGAGAGACCCAGTACTTC. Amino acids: CASSPRRTGGRETQYF.

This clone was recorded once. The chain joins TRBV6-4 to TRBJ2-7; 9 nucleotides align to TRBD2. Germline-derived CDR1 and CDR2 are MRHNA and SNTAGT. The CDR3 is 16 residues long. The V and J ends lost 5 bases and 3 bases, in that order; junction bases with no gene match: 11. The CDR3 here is CASSPSASGAVYEQYF. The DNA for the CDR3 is TGTGCCAGCAGTCCTTCCGCTAGCGGGGCCGTCTACGAGCAGTACTTC.